The 6 T cell receptor beta chains listed next were all sequenced from one sample in a study of blood T cell repertoires in COVID-19. Measured with immunoSEQ multiplex PCR; TCRdb has only the in-frame clones, and not every one. The sample contains 100,000 to 150,000 clones, about 89% of which appear only once. Sequencing was performed on peripheral blood. The origin of the receptors is a man aged 50 to 59 with active or convalescent COVID-19.

The chain joins TRBV9 to TRBJ2-3; 10 bases align to TRBD2. Germline V CDR1 and CDR2: SGDLS, YYNGEE. The ends lost 7 bases at V and 1 base at J; junction bases unmatched: 9. CDR3 length: 16 residues. The CDR3 sequence is CASEEREGRGTDTQYF. DNA of the CDR3: TGTGCCAGCGAAGAGCGGGAGGGACGCGGCACAGATACGCAGTATTTT.

The chain uses TRBV5-1 and TRBJ2-5; no definite D call. CDR1 and CDR2 from the germline V gene are SGHRS and YFSETQ. The CDR3 sequence is 14 residues long. Deletions cut 2 bases from V and 2 bases from J, with 10 bases between. The CDR3 reads CASSFGQEQETQYF. Written as DNA, the CDR3 is TGCGCCAGCAGCTTTGGCCAGGAACAAGAGACCCAGTACTTC.

The chain recombines TRBV6-6 with TRBJ1-1; D is unresolved. The V gene lost 6 bases and the J gene lost 1 base, with 18 bases spanning the gap. The germline V gene encodes CDR1 MNHNY and CDR2 SVGAGI (reference sequence). The CDR3 covers 16 residues. The CDR3, as DNA: TGTGCCAGCAGCCCGAACCCTCCAGGTGGGAACACTGAAGCTTTCTTT. This sequence encodes CASSPNPPGGNTEAFF.

The chain combines TRBV12-5 with TRBJ1-5; D may be TRBD1 (5 bases). Trimming removed 3 bases from V and 8 bases from J, with 17 bases in between. Germline V gives CDR1 LGHNT, CDR2 FRNRAP. This CDR3 comprises 15 residues. Here the CDR3 reads CASGFQTASVEPQHF. The CDR3 DNA reads TGTGCTAGTGGTTTCCAGACAGCCTCCGTGGAGCCCCAGCATTTT.

This sequence joins TRBV7-2 and TRBJ1-2, with 9 bases identical to TRBD1. Germline V CDR1 and CDR2: SGHTA, FQGNSA. V trimming: 8 bases; J trimming: 0 bases; junction bases outside the gene matches: 4. This CDR3 region has 14 residues. CDR3 amino acids: CASFGTGSNYGYTF. CDR3 DNA: TGTGCCAGCTTCGGGACAGGGTCTAACTATGGCTACACCTTC.

The chain joins TRBV5-1 to TRBJ2-2, with 8 bases matching TRBD1. The CDR3 covers 15 residues. Germline loops: CDR1 SGHRS, CDR2 YFSETQ. V lost 4 bases and J lost 3; bases outside the gene matches: 5. The CDR3 DNA follows: TGCGCCAGCAGCCAAAGACAGGGGTACACCGGGGAGCTGTTTTTT. The encoded protein is CASSQRQGYTGELFF.